Listed below are T cell receptor beta chains from one sample, sequenced in a study of control samples from healthy donors and cancer patients. The table came from immunoSEQ multiplex PCR; TCRdb's copy has only in-frame clones and leaves some out. The sample includes about 85,000 clones, roughly 89% seen only once; the top ten take 4.5% to 7%. Sequenced input: blood. Receptors originate from a man aged 45-65 years in good health. The CDR3 runs from the conserved cysteine through the conserved F or W. Each record gives: J gene, V gene, D gene, clone size, CDR3 protein, CDR3 DNA. D genes are given only for firm matches. Part of the rows lack a size; the others show once, few, many or a class for expanded clones.

j_call: TRBJ1-2
v_call: TRBV11-2
d_call: NA
clone_size: once
cdr3_aa: CASSSEDQRVYGYTF
cdr3_nt: TGTGCCAGCAGCTCGGAAGACCAGAGAGTCTATGGCTACACCTTC

j_call: TRBJ2-1
v_call: TRBV19
d_call: NA
clone_size: NA
cdr3_aa: CASSLLGLGGSGEQFF
cdr3_nt: TGTGCCAGTAGTTTACTTGGGCTGGGAGGTTCGGGTGAGCAGTTCTTC

j_call: TRBJ2-6
v_call: TRBV6-1
d_call: NA
clone_size: NA
cdr3_aa: CASSESAVSSGANVLTF
cdr3_nt: TGTGCCAGCAGTGAAAGTGCGGTGAGCTCTGGGGCCAACGTCCTGACTTTC

j_call: TRBJ2-2
v_call: TRBV5-5
d_call: NA
clone_size: NA
cdr3_aa: CASSFGPHTGELFF
cdr3_nt: TGTGCCAGCAGCTTCGGTCCTCACACCGGGGAGCTGTTTTTT

j_call: TRBJ2-5
v_call: TRBV29-1
d_call: NA
clone_size: once
cdr3_aa: CSVDHRQETQYF
cdr3_nt: TGCAGCGTTGATCACAGACAAGAGACCCAGTACTTC

j_call: TRBJ2-5
v_call: TRBV7-7
d_call: NA
clone_size: NA
cdr3_aa: CASSSDYGETQYF
cdr3_nt: TGTGCCAGCAGCTCGGACTACGGTGAGACCCAGTACTTC

j_call: TRBJ2-1
v_call: TRBV27
d_call: TRBD2
clone_size: NA
cdr3_aa: CASRSFLAGLYNEQFF
cdr3_nt: TGTGCCAGCAGGAGTTTCCTAGCGGGCCTCTACAATGAGCAGTTCTTC

j_call: TRBJ1-2
v_call: TRBV18
d_call: NA
clone_size: once
cdr3_aa: CASSRRGGANYGYTF
cdr3_nt: TGTGCCAGCTCCCGCCGAGGGGGTGCTAACTATGGCTACACCTTC

j_call: TRBJ2-5
v_call: TRBV4-1
d_call: NA
clone_size: NA
cdr3_aa: CASSQDIGGGETQYF
cdr3_nt: TGCGCCAGCAGCCAAGATATCGGGGGCGGGGAGACCCAGTACTTC

j_call: TRBJ1-1
v_call: TRBV3-1/TRBV3-2
d_call: NA
clone_size: NA
cdr3_aa: CASYRSGSNTEAFF
cdr3_nt: TGTGCCAGCTACAGGTCAGGGTCTAACACTGAAGCTTTCTTT

j_call: TRBJ1-1
v_call: TRBV5-1
d_call: NA
clone_size: NA
cdr3_aa: CASSSGPMNTEAFF
cdr3_nt: TGCGCCAGCAGCTCGGGACCGATGAACACTGAAGCTTTCTTT

j_call: TRBJ1-2
v_call: TRBV27
d_call: NA
clone_size: NA
cdr3_aa: CASSLLPGRDGYTF
cdr3_nt: TGTGCCAGCAGTTTACTCCCCGGGAGGGATGGCTACACCTTC

j_call: TRBJ1-1
v_call: TRBV12-3/TRBV12-4
d_call: NA
clone_size: NA
cdr3_aa: CASSLQGPEAFF
cdr3_nt: TGTGCCAGCAGTCTTCAGGGTCCTGAAGCTTTCTTT

j_call: TRBJ1-6
v_call: TRBV19
d_call: NA
clone_size: few
cdr3_aa: CASSIGLTENSPLHF
cdr3_nt: TGTGCCAGTAGTATCGGCCTCACGGAAAATTCACCCCTCCACTTT

j_call: TRBJ2-7
v_call: TRBV19
d_call: NA
clone_size: NA
cdr3_aa: CASSGGQTSSYEQYF
cdr3_nt: TGTGCCAGTAGTGGGGGACAAACTAGCTCCTACGAGCAGTACTTC

j_call: TRBJ1-2
v_call: TRBV7-8
d_call: TRBD1
clone_size: NA
cdr3_aa: CASSLGDRGKNGYTF
cdr3_nt: TGTGCCAGCAGCTTAGGGGACAGGGGCAAGAATGGCTACACCTTC

j_call: TRBJ2-3
v_call: TRBV7-2
d_call: NA
clone_size: once
cdr3_aa: CASSEGGYRTDTQYF
cdr3_nt: TGTGCCAGCAGCGAAGGAGGGTATCGGACAGATACGCAGTATTTT

j_call: TRBJ1-1
v_call: TRBV6-5
d_call: TRBD1
clone_size: many
cdr3_aa: CASSLRTGRAEAFF
cdr3_nt: TGTGCCAGCAGTCTGAGGACAGGGCGCGCTGAAGCTTTCTTT

j_call: TRBJ1-2
v_call: TRBV29-1
d_call: NA
clone_size: NA
cdr3_aa: CSVEDRVYGYTF
cdr3_nt: TGCAGCGTTGAAGATAGGGTTTATGGCTACACCTTC

j_call: TRBJ1-2
v_call: TRBV6-5
d_call: TRBD1
clone_size: few
cdr3_aa: CASSGTGINYGYTF
cdr3_nt: TGTGCCAGCTCCGGGACAGGGATTAACTATGGCTACACCTTC

j_call: TRBJ1-6
v_call: TRBV9
d_call: NA
clone_size: NA
cdr3_aa: CASSVRRANSPLHF
cdr3_nt: TGTGCCAGCAGCGTACGCAGGGCCAATTCACCCCTCCACTTT

j_call: TRBJ1-1
v_call: TRBV18
d_call: NA
clone_size: NA
cdr3_aa: CASSPPRALNTEAFF
cdr3_nt: TGTGCCAGCTCACCACCGCGGGCGCTGAACACTGAAGCTTTCTTT

j_call: TRBJ1-5
v_call: TRBV10-1
d_call: NA
clone_size: NA
cdr3_aa: CASSEFGNQPQHF
cdr3_nt: TGCGCCAGCAGTGAATTCGGCAATCAGCCCCAGCATTTT

j_call: TRBJ1-1
v_call: TRBV27
d_call: NA
clone_size: once
cdr3_aa: CASSLFGVNTEAFF
cdr3_nt: TGTGCCAGCAGTTTATTTGGGGTGAACACTGAAGCTTTCTTT

j_call: TRBJ1-2
v_call: TRBV13
d_call: NA
clone_size: NA
cdr3_aa: CASSPRDVYGYTF
cdr3_nt: TGTGCCAGCAGCCCCCGCGATGTCTATGGCTACACCTTC

j_call: TRBJ2-1
v_call: TRBV5-1
d_call: TRBD2
clone_size: NA
cdr3_aa: CASSFLAGNYNEQFF
cdr3_nt: TGCGCCAGCAGCTTTTTAGCGGGGAATTACAATGAGCAGTTCTTC

j_call: TRBJ1-6
v_call: TRBV6-5
d_call: TRBD1
clone_size: NA
cdr3_aa: CASGETGALHF
cdr3_nt: TGTGCCAGCGGGGAGACAGGGGCCCTCCACTTT

j_call: TRBJ2-1
v_call: TRBV11-3
d_call: NA
clone_size: NA
cdr3_aa: CASSRIDRDNEQFF
cdr3_nt: TGTGCCAGCAGCCGTATTGACAGAGACAATGAGCAGTTCTTC

j_call: TRBJ1-6
v_call: TRBV5-8
d_call: TRBD1
clone_size: NA
cdr3_aa: CASSLFLGFGTENSPLHF
cdr3_nt: TGTGCCAGCAGCTTGTTTCTTGGGTTTGGGACAGAGAATTCACCCCTCCACTTT

j_call: TRBJ2-2
v_call: TRBV5-1
d_call: TRBD2
clone_size: NA
cdr3_aa: CASSSGTTNTGELFF
cdr3_nt: TGCGCCAGCAGCTCAGGGACTACTAACACCGGGGAGCTGTTTTTT

j_call: TRBJ1-1
v_call: TRBV14
d_call: NA
clone_size: NA
cdr3_aa: CASSLSINTEAFF
cdr3_nt: TGTGCCAGCAGCCTGAGCATTAACACTGAAGCTTTCTTT

j_call: TRBJ1-4
v_call: TRBV5-5
d_call: NA
clone_size: NA
cdr3_aa: CASSLGWAGNEKLFF
cdr3_nt: TGTGCCAGCAGCTTGGGATGGGCGGGGAATGAAAAACTGTTTTTT

j_call: TRBJ2-6
v_call: TRBV30
d_call: NA
clone_size: NA
cdr3_aa: CAWSVRRSGANVLTF
cdr3_nt: TGTGCCTGGAGTGTAAGACGTTCTGGGGCCAACGTCCTGACTTTC

j_call: TRBJ2-1
v_call: TRBV5-4
d_call: TRBD2
clone_size: NA
cdr3_aa: CASSLGRSSGGADEQFF
cdr3_nt: TGTGCCAGCAGCTTGGGTCGATCCAGCGGGGGGGCAGATGAGCAGTTCTTC

j_call: TRBJ2-3
v_call: TRBV10-1
d_call: TRBD2
clone_size: NA
cdr3_aa: CASSEVASGGMTQYF
cdr3_nt: TGCGCCAGCAGTGAGGTGGCTAGCGGGGGGATGACGCAGTATTTT

j_call: TRBJ1-2
v_call: TRBV7-9
d_call: NA
clone_size: NA
cdr3_aa: CASSSSVGERRVYGYTF
cdr3_nt: TGTGCCAGCAGCTCCTCCGTCGGGGAAAGGAGGGTTTATGGCTACACCTTC

j_call: TRBJ1-4
v_call: TRBV4-1
d_call: NA
clone_size: NA
cdr3_aa: CASSQEALGWGTNEKLFF
cdr3_nt: TGCGCCAGCAGCCAAGAGGCCCTCGGTTGGGGTACAAATGAAAAACTGTTTTTT

j_call: TRBJ2-3
v_call: TRBV5-6
d_call: NA
clone_size: NA
cdr3_aa: CASSDGRSDTQYF
cdr3_nt: TGTGCCAGCAGCGATGGACGCAGCGATACGCAGTATTTT

j_call: TRBJ1-3
v_call: TRBV7-9
d_call: NA
clone_size: NA
cdr3_aa: CASSLGQPNSGNTIYF
cdr3_nt: TGTGCCAGCAGCTTAGGGCAGCCTAACTCTGGAAACACCATATATTTT

j_call: TRBJ1-5
v_call: TRBV23-1
d_call: NA
clone_size: NA
cdr3_aa: CASSPTEEQPQHF
cdr3_nt: TGCGCCAGCAGTCCGACAGAGGAACAGCCCCAGCATTTT

j_call: TRBJ1-5
v_call: TRBV18
d_call: NA
clone_size: NA
cdr3_aa: CASSPGRNQPQHF
cdr3_nt: TGTGCCAGCTCACCAGGGAGAAATCAGCCCCAGCATTTT

j_call: TRBJ2-5
v_call: TRBV15
d_call: TRBD2
clone_size: NA
cdr3_aa: CATSRDGAGVRETQYF
cdr3_nt: TGTGCCACCAGCAGAGATGGGGCGGGGGTAAGGGAGACCCAGTACTTC

j_call: TRBJ1-4
v_call: TRBV19
d_call: NA
clone_size: NA
cdr3_aa: CASSDGGADEKLFF
cdr3_nt: TGTGCCAGTAGTGACGGGGGCGCGGATGAAAAACTGTTTTTT

j_call: TRBJ1-6
v_call: TRBV20-1
d_call: TRBD1
clone_size: NA
cdr3_aa: CSASPGTGSPSPLHF
cdr3_nt: TGCAGTGCTAGTCCCGGGACAGGGAGTCCGTCACCCCTCCACTTT

j_call: TRBJ1-4
v_call: TRBV18
d_call: NA
clone_size: NA
cdr3_aa: CASSRGATATNEKLFF
cdr3_nt: TGTGCCAGCTCACGGGGAGCAACGGCAACTAATGAAAAACTGTTTTTT

j_call: TRBJ1-4
v_call: TRBV29-1
d_call: NA
clone_size: NA
cdr3_aa: CSVRTPEKLFF
cdr3_nt: TGCAGCGTTAGGACCCCTGAAAAACTGTTTTTT

j_call: TRBJ2-5
v_call: TRBV7-9
d_call: NA
clone_size: NA
cdr3_aa: CASSPSHLETQYF
cdr3_nt: TGTGCCAGCAGCCCCTCTCATCTAGAGACCCAGTACTTC

j_call: TRBJ1-1
v_call: TRBV19
d_call: NA
clone_size: NA
cdr3_aa: CASKIGGENTEAFF
cdr3_nt: TGTGCCAGTAAAATAGGGGGGGAGAACACTGAAGCTTTCTTT

j_call: TRBJ1-1
v_call: TRBV18
d_call: TRBD1
clone_size: NA
cdr3_aa: CASSPPGQGGTEAFF
cdr3_nt: TGTGCCAGCTCACCACCGGGACAGGGAGGCACTGAAGCTTTCTTT

j_call: TRBJ2-3
v_call: TRBV19
d_call: TRBD1
clone_size: NA
cdr3_aa: CASSSRDRASDTQYF
cdr3_nt: TGTGCCAGTAGTTCACGGGACAGGGCTTCAGATACGCAGTATTTT

j_call: TRBJ2-2
v_call: TRBV24-1
d_call: NA
clone_size: once
cdr3_aa: CATSAGRQEHTGELFF
cdr3_nt: TGTGCCACCAGCGCAGGGCGACAGGAGCACACCGGGGAGCTGTTTTTT

j_call: TRBJ2-3
v_call: TRBV6-4
d_call: NA
clone_size: NA
cdr3_aa: CASSDRSTDTQYF
cdr3_nt: TGTGCCAGCAGTGACCGGAGCACAGATACGCAGTATTTT

j_call: TRBJ1-5
v_call: TRBV6-1
d_call: NA
clone_size: NA
cdr3_aa: CASSEGGTHQPQHF
cdr3_nt: TGTGCCAGCAGTGAGGGGGGGACCCATCAGCCCCAGCATTTT

j_call: TRBJ2-1
v_call: TRBV11-3
d_call: NA
clone_size: few
cdr3_aa: CASSLVGTLGNEQFF
cdr3_nt: TGTGCCAGCAGCTTAGTAGGGACCCTGGGGAATGAGCAGTTCTTC

j_call: TRBJ1-2
v_call: TRBV29-1
d_call: TRBD1
clone_size: medium-sized
cdr3_aa: CSVDGRDRVYGYTF
cdr3_nt: TGCAGCGTTGACGGGAGGGACAGAGTCTATGGCTACACCTTC